This TCR beta chain was observed in a study of identical twins. Study-wide findings and caveats: Cross-sectional statistics, not tracking of the same donors, supported the conclusions. Models underpredicted monozygotic twin sharing of out-of-frame TCR alpha.

TCRdb ran MiXCR on the 5' RACE reads and lists one entry per CDR3 protein. The table lists more than 1.5 million distinct CDR3 sequences, about 32% of them singletons. No donor was unhealthy or non-Caucasian. This CDR3 contains 14 residues. Trimming at V came to 4 bases and at J to 5 bases, leaving 5 bases not matched to a gene. The germline gives CDR1 DFQATT, CDR2 SNEGSKA (reference sequence). In this sample, this clonotype turned up a few times. The antigen is unknown. The clonotype was recovered from a newborn girl in good health. The sequencing sample was made of cord blood. The chain joins TRBV20-1 to TRBJ2-1; TRBD2 agrees at 10 bases. The CDR3 loop is CSATKREGNNEQFF. The DNA for the CDR3 is TGCAGTGCTACCAAGCGGGAGGGGAACAATGAGCAGTTCTTC.